These 6 T cell receptor beta chains were sequenced from one sample in a study of T-cell reconstitution after alpha-beta-depleted transplantation in children. Unique molecular identifiers tagged the TCRbeta library. TCRdb passed the PCR reads through MiXCR, listing each CDR3 protein once. This sample carries around 670,000 distinct CDR3 sequences, over 10% of them seen once, and the ten largest clones take approximately 0.8%. The specimen was PBMCs, collected before TCRalphabeta/CD19-depleted stem cell transplant. These receptor sequences come from a girl aged 2-10 years with congenital amegakaryocytic thrombocytopenia, due to receive a stem cell transplant.

This clonotype has at least ten counts. The V and J genes are TRBV6-5 and TRBJ2-1; D gene uncertain. This CDR3 is built from 14 residues. The germline V gene encodes CDR1 MNHEY and CDR2 SVGAGI. Trimming cost V 5 bases and J 0 bases, with 8 bases left between them. The CDR3 protein is CASSTTPSYNEQFF. The CDR3 region has the DNA TGTGCCAGCAGTACTACGCCCTCCTACAATGAGCAGTTCTTC.

The chain uses TRBV19 and TRBJ2-1; possibly TRBD1 or TRBD2 for D (7 bases each). Trimming left V 7 bases short and J 2 bases short, with 15 bases between. CDR3 size: 15 residues. CDR1 is LNHDA, CDR2 SQIVND, per germline (reference sequence). CDR3 DNA sequence: TGTGCCAGTACCCTGGGGGGGACAGCCTACAATGAGCAGTTCTTC. Its protein product is CASTLGGTAYNEQFF.

In this sample, this clonotype turned up many times. This chain connects TRBV12-3 or TRBV12-4 to TRBJ1-4; 12 bases are a match to TRBD1. V was clipped by 7 bases and J by 6 bases; unmatched bases: 6. The CDR3 has 15 amino acids. In nucleotides, the CDR3 is TGTGCCAGCACCCCGGGGACAGGGGGCGATGAAAAACTGTTTTTT. Amino acid sequence: CASTPGTGGDEKLFF.

This clonotype was counted a few times. V gene TRBV5-1 combines with J gene TRBJ1-1, with TRBD1 as a possible D gene (5 bases). Trimming shortened V by 4 bases and J by 7 bases, and 20 bases separated the two germline ends. CDR1 SGHRS and CDR2 YFSETQ come from the germline V gene. This CDR3 has 15 residues. CDR3 sequence reads: CASSMGGTDSLEAFF. CDR3 DNA sequence: TGCGCCAGCAGCATGGGAGGGACGGACTCGCTTGAAGCTTTCTTT.

This clonotype was observed a handful of times. The chain couples TRBV27 to TRBJ1-4, with a tentative D call TRBD1 (6 bases). This CDR3 comprises 17 residues. The germline gives CDR1 MNHEY, CDR2 SMNVEV (reference sequence). With 1 base removed from V and 0 bases from J, the gap between germline ends came to 12 bases. CDR3 region: CASSLYSGGPTNEKLFF. The DNA for the CDR3 is TGTGCCAGCAGTTTATATTCGGGGGGCCCAACTAATGAAAAACTGTTTTTT.

Comments on this clonotype: A much larger clone differs by one base, so this may be a read error. J is TRBJ2-7 and V is TRBV20-1, with D unclear. The length of the CDR3 is 14 residues. From germline, CDR1 is DFQATT and CDR2 SNEGSKA (reference sequence). The CDR3 sequence: CSARRSGASYDQYF. CDR3 coding DNA: TGCAGTGCTAGGCGATCGGGCGCTTCCTACGACCAGTACTTC.